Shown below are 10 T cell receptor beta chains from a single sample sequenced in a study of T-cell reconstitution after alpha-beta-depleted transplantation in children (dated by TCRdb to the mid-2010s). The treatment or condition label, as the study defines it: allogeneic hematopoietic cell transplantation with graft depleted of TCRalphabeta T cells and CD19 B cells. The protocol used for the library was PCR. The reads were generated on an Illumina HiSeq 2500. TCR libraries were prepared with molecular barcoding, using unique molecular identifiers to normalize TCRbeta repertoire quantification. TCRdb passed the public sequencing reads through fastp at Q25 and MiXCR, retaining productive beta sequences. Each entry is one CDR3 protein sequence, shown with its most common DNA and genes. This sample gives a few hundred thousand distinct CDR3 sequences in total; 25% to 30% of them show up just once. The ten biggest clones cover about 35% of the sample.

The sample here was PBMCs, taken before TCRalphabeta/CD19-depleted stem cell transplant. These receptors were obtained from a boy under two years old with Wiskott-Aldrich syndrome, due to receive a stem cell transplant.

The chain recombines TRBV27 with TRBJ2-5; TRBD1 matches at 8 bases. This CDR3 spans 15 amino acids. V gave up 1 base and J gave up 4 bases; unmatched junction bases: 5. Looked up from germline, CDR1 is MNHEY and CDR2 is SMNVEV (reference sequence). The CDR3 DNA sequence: TGTGCCAGCAGTTTATTCGGACAGGGTACAGAGACCCAGTACTTC. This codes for CASSLFGQGTETQYF.

The DNA of the CDR3 is TGTGCCAGCAGTTTGACCAGGGACGGGTTCGCTTTCTTT. Protein sequence: CASSLTRDGFAFF. The chain joins TRBV28 to TRBJ1-1, with a weak D call TRBD1 (5 bases). In germline, CDR1 is MDHEN, CDR2 SYDVKM. This CDR3 has 13 residues. Trimming stripped 3 bases from V and 11 bases from J, with 16 bases between.

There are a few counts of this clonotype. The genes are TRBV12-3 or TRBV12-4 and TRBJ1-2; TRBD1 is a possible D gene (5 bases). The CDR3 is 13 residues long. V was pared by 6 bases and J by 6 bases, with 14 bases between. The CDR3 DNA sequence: TGTGCCAGCAGCCGCGGCTGGGACCATGGCTACACCTTC. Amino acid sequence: CASSRGWDHGYTF.

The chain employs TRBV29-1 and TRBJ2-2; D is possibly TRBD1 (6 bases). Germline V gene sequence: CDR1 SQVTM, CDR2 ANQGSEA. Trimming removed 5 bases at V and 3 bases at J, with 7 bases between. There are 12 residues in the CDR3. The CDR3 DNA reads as TGCAGCGTTTACAGGGACACCGGGGAGCTGTTTTTT. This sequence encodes CSVYRDTGELFF.

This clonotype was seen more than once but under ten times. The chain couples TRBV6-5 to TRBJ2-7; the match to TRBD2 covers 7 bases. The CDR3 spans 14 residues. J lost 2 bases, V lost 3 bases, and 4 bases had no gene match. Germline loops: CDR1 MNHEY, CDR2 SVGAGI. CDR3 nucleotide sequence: TGTGCCAGCAGTTATACACTAGCGACCTACGAGCAGTACTTC. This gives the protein CASSYTLATYEQYF.

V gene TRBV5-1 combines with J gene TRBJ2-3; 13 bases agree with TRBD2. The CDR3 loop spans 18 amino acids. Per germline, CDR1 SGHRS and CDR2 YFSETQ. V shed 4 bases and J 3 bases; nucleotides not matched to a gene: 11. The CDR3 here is CASSPSPWTSGRTDTQYF. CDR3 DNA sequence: TGCGCCAGCAGCCCCTCACCCTGGACTAGCGGGAGAACAGATACGCAGTATTTT.

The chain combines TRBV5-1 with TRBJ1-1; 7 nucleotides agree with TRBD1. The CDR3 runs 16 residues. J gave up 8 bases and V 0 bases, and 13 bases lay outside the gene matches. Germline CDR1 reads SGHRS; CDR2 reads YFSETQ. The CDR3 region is CASSLVLGGAFGEAFF. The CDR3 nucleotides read TGCGCCAGCAGCTTGGTTCTAGGGGGCGCCTTCGGAGAAGCTTTCTTT.

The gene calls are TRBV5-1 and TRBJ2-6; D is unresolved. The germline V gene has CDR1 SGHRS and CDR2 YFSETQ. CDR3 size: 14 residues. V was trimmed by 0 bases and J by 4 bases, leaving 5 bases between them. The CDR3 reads CASSLVLGANVLTF. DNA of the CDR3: TGCGCCAGCAGCTTGGTTCTCGGGGCCAACGTCCTGACTTTC.

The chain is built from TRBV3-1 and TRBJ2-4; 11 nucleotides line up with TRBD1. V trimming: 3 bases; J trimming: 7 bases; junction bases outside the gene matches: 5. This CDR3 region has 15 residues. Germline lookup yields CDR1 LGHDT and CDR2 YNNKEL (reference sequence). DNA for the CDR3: TGTGCCAGCAGCCAGTCGGGACAGGGGGAGAACATTCAGTACTTC. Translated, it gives CASSQSGQGENIQYF.

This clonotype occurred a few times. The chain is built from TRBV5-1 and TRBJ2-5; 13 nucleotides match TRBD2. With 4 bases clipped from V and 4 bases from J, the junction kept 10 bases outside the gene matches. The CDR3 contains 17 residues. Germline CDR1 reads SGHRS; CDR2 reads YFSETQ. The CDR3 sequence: CASSLGLAGEGGETQYF. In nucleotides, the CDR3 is TGCGCCAGCAGCCTCGGACTAGCGGGAGAGGGGGGAGAGACCCAGTACTTC.